Below are 11 T cell receptor beta chains sequenced from a single sample in a study of T cells in Graves' hyperthyroidism and ophthalmopathy. Template material for amplifying TCR beta CDR3 regions consisted of RNA transcripts. First-round RT-PCR targeting the TCR CDR3 was performed with the HTBI primer set. TCRdb re-called the multiplex PCR reads with MiXCR, one entry per CDR3 protein. Of some 690,000 distinct CDR3 sequences in the sample, roughly 17% were seen once. Sequencing input: blood. All receptors derive from a middle-aged man with Graves' hyperthyroidism.

This clonotype appeared many times. The chain employs TRBV12-3 or TRBV12-4 and TRBJ1-6; no firm D call. Trimming pared 3 bases from V and 0 bases from J, leaving 9 bases between. The CDR3 is 16 amino acids. CDR3 sequence: CASSLSRISYNSPLHF. CDR3 in DNA: TGTGCCAGCAGTTTGTCCCGGATCTCCTATAATTCACCCCTCCACTTT.

Ten or more counts support this clonotype. The chain recombines TRBV24-1 with TRBJ2-7, with 8 positions matching TRBD1. Looked up from germline, CDR1 is KGHDR and CDR2 is SFDVKD. The V segment lost 9 bases and the J segment 6 bases; nucleotides outside the gene matches: 12. This CDR3 is 14 amino acids long. The CDR3, as DNA: TGTGCCACCCGCGGACAGGGAATCCGGGGCGAGCAGTACTTC. As protein: CATRGQGIRGEQYF.

This clonotype was detected many times. V usage is TRBV19 and J usage is TRBJ2-7, with 13 nucleotides matching TRBD2. V lost 1 base, J lost 5 bases, and 8 bases stayed unmatched. This CDR3 has 17 residues. Per the germline V gene, CDR1 is LNHDA and CDR2 is SQIVND (reference sequence). CDR3 sequence (DNA): TGTGCCAGTAGTATAGGTCGGACTAGCGGGAGAGGGGACGAGCAGTACTTC. Translating gives CASSIGRTSGRGDEQYF.

This clonotype was recorded a few times. The rearrangement links TRBV9 to TRBJ2-7; possibly TRBD2 for D (6 bases). This CDR3 is built from 15 residues. The V and J ends lost 0 bases and 3 bases respectively, with 13 bases between them. Germline V gene sequence: CDR1 SGDLS, CDR2 YYNGEE. The CDR3 DNA sequence: TGTGCCAGCAGCGTAGCAGCTAGCGTAGACTACGAGCAGTACTTC. It translates to CASSVAASVDYEQYF.

This clonotype was recorded at least ten times. This chain joins TRBV20-1 and TRBJ2-1; 11 bases map to TRBD2. Trimming cost V 5 bases and J 0 bases; bases outside gene matches: 9. Germline values: CDR1 DFQATT, CDR2 SNEGSKA (reference sequence). This CDR3 spans 17 amino acids. Written as DNA, the CDR3 is TGCAGTGCTGCCGGGACTAGCGGAGACTACTCCTACAATGAGCAGTTCTTC. Protein product: CSAAGTSGDYSYNEQFF.

This clonotype was found many times. The rearrangement links TRBV7-8 to TRBJ1-4; D is possibly TRBD1 (5 bases). Germline CDR1 reads SGHVS; CDR2 reads FQNEAQ. This CDR3 is built from 12 residues. V was clipped by 6 bases and J by 8 bases, with 10 bases between them. The CDR3 coding sequence is TGTGCCAGCAGGGGGGTGGGAGAAAAACTGTTTTTT. Translating it yields CASRGVGEKLFF.

The chain joins TRBV2 to TRBJ2-7; D unclear. V lost 4 bases and J 5 bases, leaving 6 bases between the germline ends. The CDR3 runs to 11 residues. The germline V gene encodes CDR1 SNHLY and CDR2 FYNNEI. CDR3: CASSVDNEQYF. The CDR3 DNA reads as TGTGCCAGCAGTGTTGACAACGAGCAGTACTTC.

This chain uses TRBV3-1 with TRBJ2-3; 7 nucleotides align to TRBD2. V lost 0 bases and J lost 4; bases outside the gene matches: 7. Germline-derived CDR1 and CDR2 are LGHDT and YNNKEL (reference sequence). This CDR3 has 16 amino acids. The CDR3 is CASSQDSGTTSDTQYF. CDR3 sequence (DNA): TGTGCCAGCAGCCAAGATAGTGGGACTACCTCAGATACGCAGTATTTT.

Only a few counts were recorded for this clonotype. The gene calls are TRBV6-2 or TRBV6-3 and TRBJ2-1, with 9 bases matching TRBD1. Germline loops: CDR1 MNHEY, CDR2 SVGEGT. The CDR3 has 15 amino acids. Germline trimming cut 5 bases from V and 5 bases from J; bases unmatched to any gene: 7. CDR3 loop: CASSQGQGSDNEQFF. The CDR3 coding sequence is TGTGCCAGCAGTCAGGGACAGGGTAGCGACAATGAGCAGTTCTTC.

On this clonotype itself: This may arise from a read error, as a much more abundant clone is one base away. This chain connects TRBV3-1 to TRBJ2-5, with D possibly being TRBD2 (5 bases). V shed 2 bases and J shed 7 bases, with 11 bases lying between them. The length of the CDR3 is 13 residues. CDR1 and CDR2 (germline): LGHDT, YNNKEL (reference sequence). CDR3 residues: CASSQRGSVTQYF. CDR3 sequence (DNA): TGTGCCAGCAGCCAACGAGGGAGTGTGACCCAGTACTTC.

This clonotype has more than one count but fewer than ten. The chain has TRBV19 and TRBJ1-5; no firm D call. The V end was cut by 4 bases, the J end by 4 bases, with 8 bases between. This CDR3 has 13 residues. In germline, CDR1 is LNHDA, CDR2 SQIVND (reference sequence). The CDR3 reads CASSTFGNQPQHF. CDR3 nucleotides: TGTGCCAGTAGTACTTTTGGGAATCAGCCCCAGCATTTT.